The rows below give T cell receptor beta chains drawn from one sample of a study of T cell changes during pregnancy in multiple sclerosis. Assay used: immunoSEQ multiplex PCR; TCRdb lists only in-frame clones, some missing. The sample has tens of thousands of clones; 91% are singletons. Specimen: CD8+ T cells from peripheral blood mononuclear cells, collected before pregnancy. The receptors stem from a female donor with multiple sclerosis, enrolled in a pregnancy study. Each CDR3 is given with its conserved first and last residue. D genes are given only for firm matches. Clone size is given for some rows only: seen once, a few or many times, or a class if the clone is expanded.

clone_size j_call v_call d_call cdr3_nt cdr3_aa
NA TRBJ2-1 TRBV18 NA TGTGCCAGCTCCCACGCGACAGGAAACAATGAGCAGTTCTTC CASSHATGNNEQFF
NA TRBJ1-1 TRBV6-1 NA TGTGCCAGCATTGCCACCGGGAGGAACACTGAAGCTTTCTTT CASIATGRNTEAFF
NA TRBJ2-5 TRBV29-1 TRBD2 TGCAGCGTTGAAGATCGGGGAGGGCAAGAGACCCAGTACTTC CSVEDRGGQETQYF
NA TRBJ2-2 TRBV7-9 TRBD2 TGTGCCAGCAGCGCAACTAGCGGGGGAATCACCGGGGAGCTGTTTTTT CASSATSGGITGELFF
NA TRBJ2-7 TRBV7-3 NA TGTGCCAGCAGTCAAGGGGGAACCAACTACGAGCAGTACTTC CASSQGGTNYEQYF
NA TRBJ2-3 TRBV27 TRBD2 TGTGCCAGCAGTTTTGCCGGGGGGGGGATCAGCACAGATACGCAGTATTTT CASSFAGGGISTDTQYF
NA TRBJ2-7 TRBV2 NA TGTGCCAGCAATGGGGCCCTAACCTACGAGCAGTACTTC CASNGALTYEQYF
NA TRBJ1-2 TRBV5-6 NA TGTGCCAGCAGCTTTGGACAGACCTATGGCTACACCTTC CASSFGQTYGYTF
NA TRBJ2-1 TRBV5-1 NA TGCGCCAGCAGCAGGGTAGCGGCGGACAATGAGCAGTTCTTC CASSRVAADNEQFF
NA TRBJ2-3 TRBV6-1 NA TGTGCCAGCAGTAACCAACCTGGCACCCCAGATACGCAGTATTTT CASSNQPGTPDTQYF
NA TRBJ2-5 TRBV7-9 NA TGTGCCAGCAGCCCGTATAAGACTAAAAAAGAGACCCAGTACTTC CASSPYKTKKETQYF
NA TRBJ2-7 TRBV5-1 TRBD1 TGCGCCAGCAGCTCTTCGGACAGGGGGTACGAGCAGTACTTC CASSSSDRGYEQYF
NA TRBJ2-5 TRBV9 TRBD2 TGTGCCAGCAGCGTAGGAGGTAGCGGGGGTGGACAAGAGACCCAGTACTTC CASSVGGSGGGQETQYF
NA TRBJ1-1 TRBV9 NA TGTGCCAGCAGCCCTTCAGGGGTCTCGGCCACTGAAGCTTTCTTT CASSPSGVSATEAFF
NA TRBJ1-4 TRBV9 TRBD1 TGTGCCAGCAGCACAACACCGGGACAGGGGGATGAAAAACTGTTTTTT CASSTTPGQGDEKLFF
NA TRBJ1-5 TRBV11-2 TRBD1 TGTGCCAGCAGCTTCGGACGAAACAGGGGAGGTTATCAGCCCCAGCATTTT CASSFGRNRGGYQPQHF
NA TRBJ1-4 TRBV4-1 TRBD1 TGCGCCAGCAGCCATGGACAGGGTGGTGAAAAACTGTTTTTT CASSHGQGGEKLFF
NA TRBJ2-7 TRBV4-1 TRBD1 TGCGCCAGCAGCCAAATCGACAGGGCCTACGAGCAGTACTTC CASSQIDRAYEQYF
NA TRBJ2-1 TRBV5-5 TRBD1 TGTGCCAGCAGCTTTCCGGGACAGGGCTACAATGAGCAGTTCTTC CASSFPGQGYNEQFF
NA TRBJ2-1 TRBV9 NA TGTGCCAGCAGCGTAGGAGATAGCACTGAGCAGTTCTTC CASSVGDSTEQFF
NA TRBJ1-1 TRBV4-1 TRBD1 TGCGCCAGCAGCCCACAGGGGGAAAACACTGAAGCTTTCTTT CASSPQGENTEAFF
NA TRBJ1-1 TRBV4-1 NA TGCGCCAGCGGGCCTGGGGACTCGAACACTGAAGCTTTCTTT CASGPGDSNTEAFF
NA TRBJ1-5 TRBV7-9 NA TGTGCCAGCAGCGCCAGACAGGTTGAATTCAATCAGCCCCAGCATTTT CASSARQVEFNQPQHF
once TRBJ2-7 TRBV30 TRBD1 TGTGCCTGGAGTGTACTTGGGACAGGGGGCCACGAGCAGTACTTC CAWSVLGTGGHEQYF
NA TRBJ1-1 TRBV7-9 NA TGTGCCAGCAGCCTGAAGGGGGTGGAAACTGAAGCTTTCTTT CASSLKGVETEAFF
NA TRBJ2-2 TRBV9 TRBD2 TGTGCCAGCAGCGTAGGGGGAGGACTAGTCTTAACCGGGGAGCTGTTTTTT CASSVGGGLVLTGELFF
once TRBJ2-2 TRBV5-6 TRBD1 TGTGCCAGCAGGACAGGGGGTACCGGGGAGCTGTTTTTT CASRTGGTGELFF
NA TRBJ2-1 TRBV7-9 TRBD1 TGTGCCAGCAGCTCCCCAGGGGGCGCTGAGCAGTTCTTC CASSSPGGAEQFF
NA TRBJ2-7 TRBV13 TRBD1 TGTGCCAGCAGCTTTGGGGACAGGGTCCACGAGCAGTACTTC CASSFGDRVHEQYF
NA TRBJ2-1 TRBV6-5 TRBD2 TGTGCCAGCAGTTCCGAGCGGGGAGGCAATGAGCAGTTCTTC CASSSERGGNEQFF
NA TRBJ1-3 TRBV13 NA TGTGCCAGCAGCTTATCGGGGGAGGGAAACACCATATATTTT CASSLSGEGNTIYF
NA TRBJ2-2 TRBV6-1 NA TGTGCCATCTTGGTCGTCGGCACCGGGGAGCTGTTTTTT CAILVVGTGELFF